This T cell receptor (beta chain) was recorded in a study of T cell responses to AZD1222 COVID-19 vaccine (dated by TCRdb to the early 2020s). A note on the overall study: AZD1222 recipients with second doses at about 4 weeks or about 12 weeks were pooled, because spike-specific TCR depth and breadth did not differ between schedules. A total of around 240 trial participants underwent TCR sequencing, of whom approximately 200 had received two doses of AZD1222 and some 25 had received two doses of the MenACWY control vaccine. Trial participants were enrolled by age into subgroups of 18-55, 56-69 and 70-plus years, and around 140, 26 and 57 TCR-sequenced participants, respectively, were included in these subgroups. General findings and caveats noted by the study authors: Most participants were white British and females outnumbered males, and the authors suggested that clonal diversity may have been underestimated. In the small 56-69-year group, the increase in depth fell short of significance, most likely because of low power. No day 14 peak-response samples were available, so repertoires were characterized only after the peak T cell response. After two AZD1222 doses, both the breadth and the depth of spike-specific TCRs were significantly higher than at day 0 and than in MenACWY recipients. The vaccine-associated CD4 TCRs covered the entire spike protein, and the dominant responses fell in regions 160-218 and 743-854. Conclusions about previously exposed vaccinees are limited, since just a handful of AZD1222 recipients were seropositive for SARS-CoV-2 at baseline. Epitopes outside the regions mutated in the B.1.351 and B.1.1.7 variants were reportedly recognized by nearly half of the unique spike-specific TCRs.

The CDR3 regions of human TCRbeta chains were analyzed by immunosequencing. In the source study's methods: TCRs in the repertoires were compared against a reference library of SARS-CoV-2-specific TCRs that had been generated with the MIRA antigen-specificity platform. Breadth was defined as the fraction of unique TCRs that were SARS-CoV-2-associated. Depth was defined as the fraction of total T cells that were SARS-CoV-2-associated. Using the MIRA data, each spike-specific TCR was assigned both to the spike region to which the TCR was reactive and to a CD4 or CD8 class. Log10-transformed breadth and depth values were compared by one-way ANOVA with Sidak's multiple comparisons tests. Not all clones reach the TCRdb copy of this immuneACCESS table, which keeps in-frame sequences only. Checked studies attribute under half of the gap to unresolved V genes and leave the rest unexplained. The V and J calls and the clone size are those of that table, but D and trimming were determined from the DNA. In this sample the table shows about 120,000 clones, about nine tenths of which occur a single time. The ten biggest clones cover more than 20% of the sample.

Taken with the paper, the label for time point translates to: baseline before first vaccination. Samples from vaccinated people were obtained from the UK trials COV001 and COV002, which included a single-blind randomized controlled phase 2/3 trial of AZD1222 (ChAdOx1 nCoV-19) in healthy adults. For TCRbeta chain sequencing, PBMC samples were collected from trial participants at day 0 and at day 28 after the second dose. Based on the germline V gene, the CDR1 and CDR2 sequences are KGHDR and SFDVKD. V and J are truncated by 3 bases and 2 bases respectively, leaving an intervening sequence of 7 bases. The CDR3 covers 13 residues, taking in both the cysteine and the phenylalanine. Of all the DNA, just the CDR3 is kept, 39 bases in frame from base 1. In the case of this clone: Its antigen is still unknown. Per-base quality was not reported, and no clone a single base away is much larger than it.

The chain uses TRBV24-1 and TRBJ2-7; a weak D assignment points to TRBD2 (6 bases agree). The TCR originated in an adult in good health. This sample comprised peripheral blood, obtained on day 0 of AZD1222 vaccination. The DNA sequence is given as TGTGCCACCAGTGATGGGACTGCCTACGAGCAGTACTTC. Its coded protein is CATSDGTAYEQYF.